Reported below is one T cell receptor (beta chain). Its antigen is currently not known. Base-call qualities are not available, and no considerably larger clone is one nucleotide away. This sample is part of a study of blood T cells in healthy people across ages (dated by TCRdb to between 2014 and 2017). With regard to the full study: In model experiments, template switching captured roughly one uniquely barcoded TCR beta cDNA molecule for every two T cells. Using deep sequencing normalized with unique cDNA molecular identifiers, the study measured how TCR beta repertoire diversity changes with age. The donors were divided into four age groups: young (average around 16 years), middle-aged (approximately 42), aged (about 61) and long-lived (approximately 74). Donors of different ages were randomly distributed across sequencing lanes to avoid experimental bias. Two additional independent replicas of 1 million unique cDNA reads from the same blood draw were analyzed for two donors (one aged 18 to 30 and one aged 80 or older).

The CDR3 covers 12 residues, taking in both the cysteine and the phenylalanine. Only the CDR3 DNA stays, 36 bases, in frame from base 1. Trimming removed 0 bases from V and 8 bases from J, leaving 5 bases between the germline ends. The germline V gene provides CDR1 LGHNT and CDR2 FRNRAP. Study-wide conclusions, independent of this receptor: Since profiling was done on bulk unsorted PBMCs, naive and antigen-experienced compartments could not be conclusively compared. Observed TCR beta diversity correlated strongly with the percentage of naive T cells measured by flow cytometry. Compared with the aged group, the long-lived group had more naive CD4+ T cells, fewer expanded clones and increased TCR diversity, suggesting age selection. Because donor CMV infection status was unknown, age-related changes in expanded clonotypes were potentially confounded. Estimates of total diversity from one million sequenced T cells were regarded as lower bounds and underestimates. As age increased, observed TCR beta diversity per million T cells dropped in a roughly linear way, and a significant reduction was already evident by age about 40.

Libraries were built with 5' RACE. Sequencer: Illumina HiSeq 2500. A second PCR of roughly 6 to 12 cycles was performed with a sample-barcoded 5' primer and a J-beta primer mix. Each TCR beta cDNA molecule received a unique molecular identifier from a template-switch 5' adaptor carrying 12 random nucleotides. At least 2.5 million CDR3-containing paired-end reads were obtained from each sample. First-strand cDNA was synthesized from all RNA with the Mint cDNA synthesis kit, primed by a TRBC-specific oligonucleotide. All cDNA was treated with uracil-DNA glycosylase and then went through a first 18-cycle PCR with the universal primers M1SS and BC2_uni_R. Under the source paper's analysis protocol: Each sample was normalized by randomly selecting 1 million high-quality reads, each carrying a distinct molecular identifier. Instead of being binned into consensus sequences, reads with shared molecular identifiers were discarded. MiTCR, set to a Q25 quality threshold and the strictest error-elimination algorithm, was used for CDR3 identification, clonotype clustering and error correction. Lower-bound total TCR beta diversity was estimated with a nonparametric unseen species model using Euler transformation. In-frame beta chains were kept once TCRdb had trimmed the public reads at Q25 with fastp and called clones with MiXCR. CDR3 protein duplicates are merged, each entry listing the most common genes and DNA. The V and J calls here are based on TCRdb, not the publication. The sample table records 1.5 million to 2 million distinct CDR3 sequences; roughly 30% of these occur just once. 7.7% of the sample is held by the ten biggest clonotypes.

Systemically healthy Caucasian individuals from Russia, 39 in total and aged about 6 to 95 years, were included as donors. Approximately 10 milliliters of peripheral blood were collected from each donor into EDTA-treated Vacutainer tubes. PBMCs were isolated by Ficoll-Paque density-gradient centrifugation, with at least 7 million obtained per sample. Total RNA, at least 6 micrograms per sample, was extracted from PBMCs with Trizol reagent. For every donor, flow cytometry on a PBMC aliquot measured the percentage of naive CD45RAhigh/CD27high T cells. The chain couples TRBV12-5 to TRBJ2-1; no D gene is confidently identified. Sequenced input: blood. This TCR was recovered from a woman aged 30 to 39 in good health. The nucleotides read TGTGCTAGTGGTTTGGTACCGGATGAGCAGTTCTTC. This codes for CASGLVPDEQFF. With the rest looked up from the reference TRBV12-5 and TRBJ2-1 genes rather than sequenced, the full variable domain is DARVTQTPRHKVTEMGQEVTMRCQPILGHNTVFWYRQTMMQGLELLAYFRNRAPLDDSGMPKDRFSAEMPDATLATLKIQPSEPRDSAVYFCASGLVPDEQFFGPGTRLTVL.